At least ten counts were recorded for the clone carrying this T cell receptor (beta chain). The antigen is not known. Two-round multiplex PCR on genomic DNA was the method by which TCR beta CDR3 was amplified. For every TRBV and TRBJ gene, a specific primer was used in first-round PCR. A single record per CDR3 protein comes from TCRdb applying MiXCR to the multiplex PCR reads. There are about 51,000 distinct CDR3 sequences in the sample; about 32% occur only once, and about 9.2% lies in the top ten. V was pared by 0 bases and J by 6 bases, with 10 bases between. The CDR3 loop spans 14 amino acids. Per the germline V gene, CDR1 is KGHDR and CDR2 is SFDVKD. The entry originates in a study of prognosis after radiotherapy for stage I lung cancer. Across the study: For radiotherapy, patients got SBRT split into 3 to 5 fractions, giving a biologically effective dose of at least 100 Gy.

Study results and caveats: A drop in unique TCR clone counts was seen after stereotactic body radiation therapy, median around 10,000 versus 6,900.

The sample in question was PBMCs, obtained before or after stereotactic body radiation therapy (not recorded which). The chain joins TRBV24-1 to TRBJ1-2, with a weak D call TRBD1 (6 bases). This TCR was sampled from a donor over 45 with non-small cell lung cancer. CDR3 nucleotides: TGTGCCACCAGTGATTTGCGGGGACACGATGGCTACACCTTC. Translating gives CATSDLRGHDGYTF.